A selection of T cell receptor beta chains follows, all from one sample in a study of blood T cell repertoires in COVID-19. Sequenced by immunoSEQ multiplex PCR; TCRdb stores in-frame clones only, minus some. Among roughly 410,000 clones listed, roughly 90% were seen once. The sequenced sample consisted of peripheral blood. Receptor source: a man in his forties or fifties with acute or convalescent COVID-19. CDR3s leave out the opening cysteine and the closing phenylalanine or tryptophan. Each record gives: J gene, D gene, V gene, CDR3 protein. The D gene is left open where the match is weak.

j_call: TRBJ1-3
d_call: TRBD1
v_call: TRBV7-3
cdr3_aa: ASSQQGVGNTIY

j_call: TRBJ2-5
d_call: NA
v_call: TRBV9
cdr3_aa: ASSVVGGWETQY

j_call: TRBJ1-1
d_call: NA
v_call: TRBV6-1
cdr3_aa: ASSEVRAMNTEAF

j_call: TRBJ1-6
d_call: TRBD1
v_call: TRBV9
cdr3_aa: ASSGEQGYSPLH

j_call: TRBJ2-2
d_call: TRBD1
v_call: TRBV18
cdr3_aa: ASSPFRGRDTGELF

j_call: TRBJ2-1
d_call: TRBD2
v_call: TRBV27
cdr3_aa: ASSYLAGLYNEQF

j_call: TRBJ1-5
d_call: NA
v_call: TRBV30
cdr3_aa: AWSKGTDYSNQPQH

j_call: TRBJ1-3
d_call: NA
v_call: TRBV9
cdr3_aa: ASSVSPQGLSGNTIY

j_call: TRBJ2-3
d_call: TRBD2
v_call: TRBV29-1
cdr3_aa: SGRSGGSHTDTQY

j_call: TRBJ2-3
d_call: NA
v_call: TRBV9
cdr3_aa: ASSISVIPDTQY

j_call: TRBJ2-3
d_call: NA
v_call: TRBV30
cdr3_aa: AWSLTGDTQY

j_call: TRBJ1-1
d_call: NA
v_call: TRBV5-1
cdr3_aa: ASSFMTGANTEAF

j_call: TRBJ2-7
d_call: TRBD1
v_call: TRBV5-1
cdr3_aa: ASSLGLTGGLSYEQY

j_call: TRBJ2-5
d_call: TRBD1
v_call: TRBV6-2/TRBV6-3
cdr3_aa: ASSTGQGGLGETQY

j_call: TRBJ2-2
d_call: NA
v_call: TRBV27
cdr3_aa: ASSLSAIVYTGELF

j_call: TRBJ1-2
d_call: TRBD1
v_call: TRBV9
cdr3_aa: ASSTGGFGYT

j_call: TRBJ1-2
d_call: NA
v_call: TRBV12-3/TRBV12-4
cdr3_aa: ASSLDFYGYT

j_call: TRBJ2-7
d_call: NA
v_call: TRBV6-2/TRBV6-3
cdr3_aa: ASSYRQGEQY

j_call: TRBJ1-4
d_call: NA
v_call: TRBV12-3/TRBV12-4
cdr3_aa: ASSQTNEKLF

j_call: TRBJ2-7
d_call: TRBD1
v_call: TRBV9
cdr3_aa: ASSPAGTGPYEQY

j_call: TRBJ2-5
d_call: TRBD2
v_call: TRBV4-2
cdr3_aa: ASSQEITSGSIQETQY

j_call: TRBJ1-4
d_call: NA
v_call: TRBV9
cdr3_aa: ASSADQGFNEKLF

j_call: TRBJ2-1
d_call: NA
v_call: TRBV6-4
cdr3_aa: ATSMERAANEQF

j_call: TRBJ1-1
d_call: NA
v_call: TRBV7-3
cdr3_aa: ASSLTWNTEAF

j_call: TRBJ2-2
d_call: NA
v_call: TRBV6-5
cdr3_aa: ASLGAGRTGELF

j_call: TRBJ2-3
d_call: NA
v_call: TRBV4-1
cdr3_aa: ASSQDRGGDTQY

j_call: TRBJ1-6
d_call: NA
v_call: TRBV10-1
cdr3_aa: ASSESWPYYNSPLH

j_call: TRBJ2-2
d_call: NA
v_call: TRBV3-1/TRBV3-2
cdr3_aa: ASSQNADTYANTGELF

j_call: TRBJ2-3
d_call: NA
v_call: TRBV16
cdr3_aa: ASSQSWGADTQY

j_call: TRBJ2-5
d_call: TRBD2
v_call: TRBV7-2
cdr3_aa: ASSPLAGLETQY

j_call: TRBJ2-2
d_call: NA
v_call: TRBV10-1
cdr3_aa: ASSRDTSNTGELF

j_call: TRBJ2-1
d_call: TRBD2
v_call: TRBV5-4
cdr3_aa: ASSLQRGGPYNEQF

j_call: TRBJ2-1
d_call: TRBD1
v_call: TRBV27
cdr3_aa: ASSFWRTGGGRSSYNEQF

j_call: TRBJ2-2
d_call: NA
v_call: TRBV7-3
cdr3_aa: ASSLNTGELF

j_call: TRBJ2-7
d_call: TRBD1
v_call: TRBV2
cdr3_aa: ASSAPDRGPYEQY

j_call: TRBJ2-7
d_call: NA
v_call: TRBV27
cdr3_aa: ASGSLLGEQY